This TCR beta chain was profiled in a study of blood T cell repertoires in COVID-19. Study information: T cells, B-cell-depleted T cells, or PBMCs supplied cDNA or gDNA.

Sequencing was performed with immunoSEQ multiplex PCR; in TCRdb, only in-frame clones are kept and a portion is missing. The sample contains some 350,000 clones, around 91% of which appear only once. CDR3 length equals 14 residues. V dropped 2 bases and J dropped 4 bases, with 11 bases sitting between them. CDR1 is MNHEY and CDR2 is SVGEGT in the germline V gene. The rearrangement links TRBV6-2 or TRBV6-3 to TRBJ1-2; the D is unclear. The sequencing input was peripheral blood. This clonotype originated in a man between 18 and 29 years old with active or convalescent COVID-19. The CDR3 sequence is CASSYTGDIYGYTF. DNA for the CDR3: TGTGCCAGCAGTTACACCGGGGATATCTATGGCTACACCTTC.